This is a list of T cell receptor beta chains from one sample in a study of blood T cell repertoires in COVID-19. Generated by immunoSEQ multiplex PCR, the TCRdb table keeps only in-frame clones and is missing some. The sample holds about half a million clones; approximately 85% are singletons and the top ten take approximately 2.9%. Sequencing input: peripheral blood. Every receptor here comes from a human donor in a cohort sampled during active COVID-19. Both conserved end residues are part of each CDR3.

TRBV5-1	TRBJ2-1	CASSPRTSMIPSEQFF
TRBV10-3	TRBJ2-1	CAIWEREYNEQFF
TRBV6-5	TRBJ2-7	CASRAGTSGTYEQYF
TRBV28	TRBJ2-5	CASIPGVEETQYF
TRBV5-1	TRBJ1-2	CASSLTYLRDNANYGYTF
TRBV5-8	TRBJ1-5	CASSGQGGQPQHF
TRBV7-9	TRBJ2-7	CASSLVRTGNEQYF
TRBV30	TRBJ2-5	CAWSEQGRETQYF
TRBV27	TRBJ2-5	CASSLAGGAETQYF
TRBV5-4	TRBJ2-4	CASSLGLAGFMGGIQYF
TRBV4-2	TRBJ1-2	CASSQEGRGPYGYTF
TRBV19	TRBJ2-3	CASSEGRTADTQYF
TRBV5-1	TRBJ1-5	CASSPGTGGYQPQHF
TRBV6-1	TRBJ1-2	CASSDPGDHYGYTF
TRBV7-9	TRBJ1-1	CASSLGRENTEAFF
TRBV7-9	TRBJ1-2	CASSRDRGHYGYTF
TRBV4-2	TRBJ1-5	CASSQDYWQNSNQPQHF
TRBV12-3/TRBV12-4	TRBJ1-6	CASSLSGAPLHF
TRBV5-6	TRBJ1-1	CASSLLRRENTEAFF
TRBV6-5	TRBJ1-5	CASSQSGQHNQPQHF
TRBV5-1	TRBJ1-1	CASSLLGGRDTEAFF
TRBV6-2/TRBV6-3	TRBJ2-2	CASSYSRQTNTGELFF
TRBV4-3	TRBJ2-1	CASSQGLAGVANNEQFF